Presented here are 24 T cell receptor beta chains from one specimen sequenced in a study of cytomegalovirus exposure and HLA in healthy donors. This PCR relied on a set of 60 Vbeta primers and 13 Jbeta primers. The protocol was immunoSEQ multiplex PCR, while the TCRdb copy is restricted to in-frame clones and leaves out a portion. In the table there are some 180,000 clones, over 70% of which are singletons. The source material was PBMCs. The receptors stem from a woman aged 55-75 years in good health and CMV-seropositive.

The J gene is TRBJ2-2, the V gene TRBV19, with D possibly matching TRBD2 (6 bases). Trimming cost V 10 bases and J 0 bases, with 12 bases left between them. This CDR3 spans 14 amino acids. Per the germline V gene, CDR1 is LNHDA and CDR2 is SQIVND (reference sequence). The CDR3 loop is CATLDYTNTGELFF. The CDR3 DNA sequence: TGTGCCACTTTGGACTATACGAACACCGGGGAGCTGTTTTTT.

This chain joins TRBV5-1 and TRBJ2-3; D is undetermined. This CDR3 has 15 amino acids. CDR1 SGHRS and CDR2 YFSETQ come from the germline V gene. V was trimmed by 0 bases and J by 4 bases, leaving 12 bases between them. The CDR3 region is CASSLGQVRSDTQYF. DNA for the CDR3: TGCGCCAGCAGCTTGGGGCAGGTTCGGTCAGATACGCAGTATTTT.

This clone occurred a few times. The J gene is TRBJ1-1, the V gene TRBV7-8; D is possibly TRBD1 (5 bases). Germline loops: CDR1 SGHVS, CDR2 FQNEAQ. V was pared by 3 bases and J by 3 bases, with 11 bases between. The CDR3 runs to 14 residues. Here the CDR3 reads CASSLGGSDTEAFF. The CDR3 DNA reads as TGTGCCAGCAGCTTGGGGGGGTCAGACACTGAAGCTTTCTTT.

The chain links TRBV30 to TRBJ2-4, with 9 bases fitting TRBD2. Losses at the gene ends were 3 bases for V and 12 bases for J; bases not matched to a gene: 9. The CDR3 loop spans 13 amino acids. In germline, CDR1 is GTSNPN, CDR2 SVGIG (reference sequence). CDR3 DNA sequence: TGTGCCTGGAGCCCGATAGCGGGAGACAGTCAGTACTTC. Its translation: CAWSPIAGDSQYF.

This chain's CDR3 is CASSIRQSDTQYF. The DNA of the CDR3 is TGTGCCAGTAGCATACGACAGTCAGATACGCAGTATTTT. The gene calls are TRBV19 and TRBJ2-3; tentative D call: TRBD1 (5 bases). Trimming removed 6 bases at V and 4 bases at J, with 11 bases between. The germline gives CDR1 LNHDA, CDR2 SQIVND (reference sequence). The CDR3 is 13 residues long.

This clone was seen only a few times. The rearrangement uses TRBV30 and TRBJ1-2; the D is unclear. Trimming took off 5 bases at V and 8 bases at J, with 18 bases between the two ends. Germline V gene sequence: CDR1 GTSNPN, CDR2 SVGIG (reference sequence). CDR3 length: 13 residues. Written as DNA, the CDR3 is TGTGCCTGGGCGGGGTCGGGGAATGGGGGCTACACCTTC. This sequence encodes CAWAGSGNGGYTF.

This clone appeared once. The chain uses TRBV9 and TRBJ2-5; no clear D. Trimming stripped 0 bases from V and 2 bases from J, with 11 bases between. Germline V CDR1 and CDR2: SGDLS, YYNGEE. The CDR3 has 15 residues. The CDR3 DNA is TGTGCCAGCAGCGTAGGAGGCAGTAGACAAGAGACCCAGTACTTC. Residues: CASSVGGSRQETQYF.

The chain joins TRBV9 to TRBJ2-1; 7 bases align to TRBD1. The CDR3 totals 15 residues. V was pared by 6 bases and J by 9 bases, with 15 bases of the junction left unmatched. Germline CDR1 SGDLS, CDR2 YYNGEE. The CDR3 here is CASTAGTERLSEQFF. CDR3 DNA: TGTGCCAGCACCGCCGGGACAGAACGACTCAGTGAGCAGTTCTTC.

The chain links TRBV2 to TRBJ2-1, with TRBD2 as a possible D gene (6 bases). CDR1 SNHLY and CDR2 FYNNEI come from the germline V gene. The CDR3 extends over 15 amino acids. V was cut by 5 bases and J by 0 bases, with 11 bases left in between. Here the CDR3 reads CASSRDGSSYNEQFF. CDR3 sequence (DNA): TGTGCCAGCAGTCGGGACGGGAGCTCCTACAATGAGCAGTTCTTC.

J is TRBJ1-5 and V is TRBV5-6, with D maybe TRBD1 (6 bases). Germline V gene lookup returns CDR1 SGHDT and CDR2 YYEEEE. The germline V and J ends were trimmed by 1 base and 6 bases, with 17 bases remaining between them. This CDR3 comprises 16 residues. CDR3 in amino acids: CASSLNGQGFGQPQHF. CDR3 nucleotides: TGTGCCAGCAGCTTGAATGGCCAGGGGTTTGGTCAGCCCCAGCATTTT.

The CDR3 nucleotides read TGCGCCAGCAGCTTGCCAGGAGGGATAGGTGGCTACACCTTC. It specifies CASSLPGGIGGYTF. This sequence joins TRBV5-1 and TRBJ1-2; no clear D gene. Germline-derived CDR1 and CDR2 are SGHRS and YFSETQ. V was trimmed by 1 base and J by 7 bases, leaving 14 bases between them. CDR3 length equals 14 residues.

The chain uses TRBV5-1 and TRBJ1-3; the match to TRBD1 covers 9 bases. The CDR3 loop spans 17 amino acids. The germline V gene encodes CDR1 SGHRS and CDR2 YFSETQ. V shed 2 bases, J shed 2 bases, and the junction held 8 bases outside the gene matches. CDR3 coding DNA: TGCGCCAGCAGCTTTTTTTGGACAGGGGCGACTGGAAACACCATATATTTT. Protein sequence: CASSFFWTGATGNTIYF.

This sequence joins TRBV30 and TRBJ2-7; tentatively, D is TRBD1 (5 bases). Germline V gene sequence: CDR1 GTSNPN, CDR2 SVGIG (reference sequence). CDR3 length: 14 amino acids. V shed 4 bases and J shed 5 bases, with 18 bases lying between them. CDR3 sequence (DNA): TGTGCCTGGAATCTGTCAGGGCAAGACGACGAGCAGTACTTC. Encoded protein: CAWNLSGQDDEQYF.

The chain is built from TRBV28 and TRBJ2-1, with TRBD2 as a possible D gene (6 bases). V lost 8 bases to trimming and J lost 2 bases, with 13 bases between them. In germline, CDR1 is MDHEN, CDR2 SYDVKM. The CDR3 covers 14 residues. DNA for the CDR3: TGTGCCAGCGGGCGGGGTGGGCCCTACAATGAGCAGTTCTTC. Amino acid sequence: CASGRGGPYNEQFF.

The CDR3 protein is CAISDKLAYSSYNEQFF. For the CDR3, the DNA is TGTGCCATCAGTGATAAACTAGCATATAGCTCCTACAATGAGCAGTTCTTC. The V and J genes are TRBV10-3 and TRBJ2-1, with D maybe TRBD2 (6 bases). The germline V gene has CDR1 ENHRY and CDR2 SYGVKD. V lost 3 bases and J lost 0, with 15 bases in between. The CDR3 sequence is 17 residues long.

The table lists this clone with a count of one. This rearrangement joins TRBV5-4 to TRBJ2-2; D uncertain. Trimming stripped 3 bases from V and 1 base from J, with 4 bases between. Germline V gene sequence: CDR1 SGHNT, CDR2 YYREEE (reference sequence). This CDR3 has 13 amino acids. The CDR3 DNA reads TGTGCCAGCAGCTCAGGGAACACCGGGGAGCTGTTTTTT. This gives the protein CASSSGNTGELFF.

The chain has TRBV7-6 and TRBJ2-3; D may be TRBD2 (6 bases). Germline lookup yields CDR1 SGHVS and CDR2 FNYEAQ. V was trimmed by 5 bases and J by 1 base, leaving 13 bases between them. The CDR3 is 15 amino acids. The CDR3 DNA reads as TGTGCCAGCAGCCCAAGAGGAGGGGGCACAGATACGCAGTATTTT. Its translation is CASSPRGGGTDTQYF.

CDR3 sequence reads: CASSSNYEQYF. The CDR3 DNA is TGTGCCAGCAGTTCCAACTACGAGCAGTACTTC. The V and J genes are TRBV28 and TRBJ2-7, with D unclear. Trimming removed 4 bases at V and 3 bases at J, with 4 bases between. Germline V CDR1 and CDR2: MDHEN, SYDVKM. The CDR3 sequence is 11 residues long. The full variable domain, its missing parts supplied by reference TRBV28 and TRBJ2-7, is DVKVTQSSRYLVKRTGEKVFLECVQDMDHENMFWYRQDPGLGLRLIYFSYDVKMKEKGDIPEGYSVSREKKERFSLILESASTNQTSMYLCASSSNYEQYFGPGTRLTVT.

The chain couples TRBV7-9 to TRBJ2-5; 9 bases agree with TRBD1. Germline V gene lookup returns CDR1 SEHNR and CDR2 FQNEAQ (reference sequence). With 5 bases clipped from V and 5 bases from J, the junction kept 9 bases outside the gene matches. CDR3 length equals 15 residues. The CDR3 DNA sequence: TGTGCCAGCAGCACCCCCGGGACAGGGTGGGAGACCCAGTACTTC. Residues: CASSTPGTGWETQYF.

This rearrangement joins TRBV18 to TRBJ1-1; tentative D call: TRBD1 (5 bases). The CDR3 has 12 amino acids. CDR1 and CDR2 from the germline V gene are KGHSH and LQKENI. V was trimmed by 3 bases and J by 11 bases, leaving 13 bases between them. The CDR3 nucleotides are TGTGCCAGCTCACCCGGCAGGGTCGAGGCTTTCTTT. Protein product: CASSPGRVEAFF. The variable domain in full, completed from reference TRBV18 and TRBJ1-1, reads NAGVMQNPRHLVRRRGQEARLRCSPMKGHSHVYWYRQLPEEGLKFMVYLQKENIIDESGMPKERFSAEFPKEGPSILRIQQVVRGDSAAYFCASSPGRVEAFFGQGTRLTVV.

The chain joins TRBV19 to TRBJ2-2, with D perhaps TRBD1 (6 bases). The CDR3 totals 13 residues. CDR1 LNHDA and CDR2 SQIVND come from the germline V gene (reference sequence). V was cut by 7 bases and J by 10 bases, with 16 bases left in between. In DNA, the CDR3 is TGTGCCAGTAACCAACAGGGCTCGGCGGAGCTGTTTTTT. This gives the protein CASNQQGSAELFF.

This chain uses TRBV7-7 with TRBJ2-3, with a weak D call TRBD1 (5 bases). The CDR3 is 14 amino acids. Per germline, CDR1 SSHAT and CDR2 FNYEAQ (reference sequence). V gave up 5 bases and J gave up 4 bases, with 13 bases separating them. The CDR3 nucleotides read TGTGCCAGCAGCCCCGACAGAGCTTCAGATACGCAGTATTTT. Translation gives CASSPDRASDTQYF.

V and J are TRBV30 and TRBJ1-5; 7 positions match TRBD1. The germline CDR1 and CDR2 sequences are GTSNPN and SVGIG (reference sequence). With V trimmed by 0 bases and J by 6 bases, 5 bases remained unmatched. The CDR3 covers 14 residues. The CDR3 DNA sequence: TGTGCCTGGAGTGTACTACAGGGGAGTCAGCCCCAGCATTTT. It translates to CAWSVLQGSQPQHF.

This clone has more than one count but fewer than ten. This sequence joins TRBV30 and TRBJ2-7, with TRBD1 matching 8 bases. Germline CDR1 and CDR2: GTSNPN and SVGIG (reference sequence). The J segment lost 2 bases and the V segment lost 6 bases, leaving 3 bases of the junction unmatched. The CDR3 is 12 amino acids. The CDR3 nucleotides are TGTGCCTGCGGACAGGGCCCCTACGAGCAGTACTTC. Translating gives CACGQGPYEQYF.